This TCR beta chain was captured in a study of blood T cell repertoires in COVID-19 (dated by TCRdb to the early 2020s). Some background on the complete study: Samples from collaborators originated in the United States, Italy and Spain and spanned both the acute and convalescent phases of COVID-19. The prospective study material was composed of cDNA or gDNA derived from T cells, B-cell-depleted T cells, or PBMCs. The dataset comprised deeply sampled blood TCRbeta repertoires from subjects exposed to, actively infected with, or recovered from COVID-19. The repertoires were made available in a free public database intended to serve as a resource for research on the immune response to SARS-CoV-2. Samples were obtained from the ongoing ImmuneRACE study (first 160 participants) and from about 1,300 subjects provided by 6 global collaborators. Sample metadata almost always included a de-identified subject ID, COVID-19 status, age in years and sex. HLA class I and class II types, where available, came from metadata supplied by the sample provider rather than from assay-based typing.

Regarding this clone: Its cognate antigen has yet to be identified. Nothing much larger sits one base from this clone, and base qualities are not available.

The immunoSEQ Assay, a bias-controlled multiplex PCR, was used to amplify TCRbeta CDR3 regions from genomic DNA. The study's own analysis went as follows. Nucleated cell counts per sample were estimated from amplification of reference gene primers within the assay. To quantify the absolute abundance of each unique TCRbeta CDR3 rearrangement, sequence reads were collapsed and filtered. For each sample, productive Simpson clonality was calculated as the square root of Simpson's diversity index across productive rearrangements. Not all clones reach the TCRdb copy of this immuneACCESS table, which keeps in-frame sequences only. Checked studies attribute under half of the gap to unresolved V genes and leave the rest unexplained. Clone size and V and J calls were adopted from that table, with D and trimming inferred from the DNA. The sample table records about 24,000 clones; 86% of these occur just once. Of the sample, less than 5.5% is held by the ten largest clones.

Overall study results and their limits: The quantity of clinical and demographic metadata differed by source and by participant and was supplied without curation.

The CDR3 sequence holds 20 residues, the cysteine and phenylalanine included. Here the CDR3 DNA is all that survives: 60 bases in frame from base 1. V is reduced by 6 bases and J by 0 bases, leaving a spacing of 27 bases between them. CDR1 LGHNT and CDR2 FRNRAP were looked up in the germline V gene. Whole blood was collected in K2EDTA tubes by collaborating institutions according to the institutions' own protocols. For TCRbeta analysis, collaborators shipped samples as frozen whole blood, isolated PBMCs, or DNA extracted from either of those sample types. The TCR originated in a middle-aged man with active COVID-19. The chain joins TRBV12-5 to TRBJ1-3, with the D gene not clear enough to name. Sequenced sample: peripheral blood. In nucleotides, the sequence is TGTGCTAGTGGCTTCATCCTCGCCCTAGTTGACGGAGACTCTGGAAACACCATATATTTT. Its protein product is CASGFILALVDGDSGNTIYF.